This record covers a single T cell receptor (beta chain). As yet, its antigen is unknown. These data belong to a study of CD8+ T cells in alopecia areata. Study details: Patients remained on tofacitinib for 6 to 18 months and then went 6 months without it. Points from the study as a whole: Because one nonresponder was included, the link of baseline CD8+ expansion to response is considered uncertain.

V was pared by 5 bases and J by 4 bases, with 14 bases between. Germline V gives CDR1 SQVTM, CDR2 ANQGSEA. There are 13 residues in the CDR3. Treatment specified: oral pan-JAK inhibitor, 5-10 mg twice daily. Investigators isolated RNA and reverse transcribed it into cDNA to act as the sequencing template. TCRdb's table, derived via immunoSEQ multiplex PCR, lists solely in-frame clones and lacks some. The profile shows around 110,000 clones, roughly 50% of them singletons. The V gene is TRBV29-1, the J gene TRBJ1-2, with TRBD1 as a possible D gene (6 bases). The specimen was CD8+ T cells sorted from blood, collected at week 24, from a patient treated with tofacitinib. The clonotype comes from a human donor with alopecia areata. CDR3 region: CSVREGGLYGYTF. CDR3 bases: TGCAGCGTTCGAGAGGGGGGGCTCTATGGCTACACCTTC. The full variable domain, completed using reference TRBV29-1 and TRBJ1-2, is SAVISQKPSRDICQRGTSLTIQCQVDSQVTMMFWYRQQPGQSLTLIATANQGSEATYESGFVIDKFPISRPNLTFSTLTVSNMSPEDSSIYLCSVREGGLYGYTFGSGTRLTVV.